This T cell receptor (beta chain) was recovered during a study of blood T cells in healthy people across ages. The overall study: About one barcoded beta molecule per two T cells came from capture by template switching.

Using a J-beta primer mix together with a sample-barcoded 5' primer, a second PCR was run for roughly 6 to 12 cycles. The authors tagged each cDNA molecule using a template-switch adaptor with 12 random nucleotides. TCRdb recomputed calls from the 5' RACE reads with MiXCR, one row per CDR3 protein. The data contain hundreds of thousands of distinct CDR3 sequences, 35% to 40% of them seen just once; the ten biggest clones take up approximately 13%. A note on this clonotype: Antigen: not known.

This CDR3 spans 17 amino acids. The junction had 12 bases not matched to a gene; V was cut back by 3 bases and J by 5 bases. The study's findings and limits: Lack of knowledge of donor CMV status possibly confounded expanded clonotype changes.

PBMCs were isolated at a quantity of at least 7 million per sample. The rearrangement links TRBV12-3 or TRBV12-4 to TRBJ2-3; 9 bases match TRBD2. Sequencing was performed on blood. The receptor was derived from a man aged 18 to 29 in good health. CDR3 DNA: TGTGCCAGCAGTTTTTGGGCGGGGGGGCATAAGGGAGATACGCAGTATTTT. Its translation is CASSFWAGGHKGDTQYF.